This T cell receptor beta chain was identified during a study of cytotoxic CD8 clonotypes in ibrutinib-treated CLL. V lost 0 bases and J lost 11, with 13 bases in between. The CDR3 covers 13 residues. Germline loops: CDR1 MNHEY, CDR2 SVGAGI. Data came from immunoSEQ multiplex PCR; TCRdb stores just in-frame clones and leaves some out. The sample yields 330,000 or so clones, 67% seen once. This clone appeared once. This TCR was sampled from a human donor with chronic lymphocytic leukemia. This specimen consisted of PBMCs, obtained after 36 months of ibrutinib treatment. The J gene is TRBJ1-1, the V gene TRBV6-5; D may be TRBD1 (5 bases). The CDR3 nucleotides are TGTGCCAGCAGTTACTCGCGGGGGAAAGGGGCTTTCTTT. The encoded protein is CASSYSRGKGAFF.